This T cell receptor beta chain came from a study of human thymus T cells. Study-wide points: Thymic and blood repertoires showed apparently biased V and J gene usage.

This clone was seen only once. As yet, its antigen is unknown. Only four of the eight donors provided a 0.5-1 mL blood sample. Repertoires were generated with immunoSEQ multiplex PCR, while TCRdb's copy carries only in-frame clones and drops some. Here the sample spans 35,000 to 55,000 clones, 94% being singletons. From germline, CDR1 is GTSNPN and CDR2 SVGIG (reference sequence). V was clipped by 5 bases and J by 5 bases, with 12 bases between them. The CDR3 spans 12 residues. The clonotype originates from a boy in the first two years of life with a congenital heart defect but otherwise immunologically healthy. Sample: blood. This chain uses TRBV30 with TRBJ2-5; possibly TRBD2 for D (7 bases). The CDR3 DNA reads TGTGCCTGGGGAGGGGGGGCGGAGACCCAGTACTTC. The encoded protein is CAWGGGAETQYF.